This TCR beta chain was observed in a study of blood T cell dynamics during melanoma immunotherapy. Study in general: Metastatic melanoma patients received first-line pembrolizumab or nivolumab plus ipilimumab.

V was pared by 0 bases and J by 1 base, with 5 bases between. The CDR3 is made up of 14 amino acids. Germline V lookup: CDR1 KGHSH, CDR2 LQKENI. Overall study findings and caveats: Unlike progressors, later disease-control patients had W3 repertoires gaining clonality or diversity. Clones driving repertoire changes may be melanoma-specific or general immune activation.

Points on this clone: Its antigen remains unidentified.

Noted time point: week 3, after first cycle of checkpoint inhibitor. Every bulk PBMC sample received the same 350 ng of DNA. Sequencing used immunoSEQ multiplex PCR; TCRdb keeps in-frame clones, though not all of them. Here the sample spans approximately 11,000 clones, roughly nine tenths being singletons. The V and J genes are TRBV18 and TRBJ2-3; the D is unclear. The receptor was derived from a human donor with melanoma. The specimen comprised blood, sampled from a patient treated with checkpoint blockade. CDR3 residues: CASSPPWRTDTQYF. In nucleotides, the CDR3 is TGTGCCAGCTCACCACCCTGGCGCACAGATACGCAGTATTTT.